Each of the 31 T cell receptor beta chains below was sequenced from the same sample in a study of PD-L1 blockade in urothelial cancer. Clones were read by immunoSEQ multiplex PCR, and TCRdb kept only the in-frame ones, dropping some. The sample consists of 35,000 to 40,000 clones, 35% to 40% of them appearing once. The specimen was tumor tissue, collected before atezolizumab (anti-PD-L1) treatment. Every receptor here comes from a man in his 60s with urothelial cancer.

The gene calls are TRBV23-1 and TRBJ2-5; perhaps TRBD2 as D (6 bases). TRBV23-1 is an open reading frame, and its role is uncertain. This CDR3 has 15 amino acids. With 6 bases removed from V and 5 bases from J, the gap between germline ends came to 19 bases. The CDR3 DNA follows: TGCGCCAGCAGCCAAGGTCGGGGGTCGATGGAGACCCAGTACTTC. It encodes CASSQGRGSMETQYF.

The table lists this clone with a few counts. The gene calls are TRBV11-3 and TRBJ2-7; D is unresolved. V lost 5 bases to trimming and J lost 1 base, with 21 bases between them. Germline values: CDR1 SGHNT, CDR2 YENEEA. The CDR3 has 17 amino acids. CDR3 loop: CASSQAWASTSSYEQYF. The CDR3 DNA is TGTGCCAGCAGCCAAGCTTGGGCTTCGACAAGTTCCTACGAGCAGTACTTC.

The V gene is TRBV15, the J gene TRBJ1-4; a weak D match, TRBD1 (5 bases). V was cut by 5 bases and J by 8 bases, with 24 bases left in between. Germline CDR1 is LNHNV and CDR2 is YYDKDF (reference sequence). CDR3 length: 17 residues. The CDR3 nucleotides are TGTGCCACCAGCGGTGCAGGGATCGGGGAGTGGGCAGAAAAACTGTTTTTT. Translation gives CATSGAGIGEWAEKLFF.

This clone has just a few counts. V and J are TRBV11-3 and TRBJ2-5; D is undetermined. Germline loops: CDR1 SGHNT, CDR2 YENEEA. V lost 0 bases and J lost 3, with 11 bases in between. CDR3 length equals 15 residues. The CDR3 protein is CASSLDWRQEETQYF. CDR3 sequence (DNA): TGTGCCAGCAGCTTAGATTGGCGGCAGGAAGAGACCCAGTACTTC.

This clone was picked up a small number of times. This chain joins TRBV18 and TRBJ1-5; 8 bases map to TRBD1. Germline CDR1 KGHSH, CDR2 LQKENI. V trimming: 6 bases; J trimming: 4 bases; junction bases outside the gene matches: 17. The CDR3 runs 18 residues. CDR3 nucleotide sequence: TGTGCCAGCTCCGTCCCGAGCCGGCAGGGGGCGGAAAATCAGCCCCAGCATTTT. It encodes CASSVPSRQGAENQPQHF.

This clone was counted a few times. V is TRBV9 and J is TRBJ2-2; 7 bases align to TRBD1. V was pared by 2 bases and J by 5 bases, with 6 bases of the junction left unmatched. The CDR3 runs to 15 residues. Per the germline V gene, CDR1 is SGDLS and CDR2 is YYNGEE. The CDR3 sequence: CASSVASRGTGELFF. CDR3 DNA sequence: TGTGCCAGCAGCGTGGCTAGCAGGGGGACCGGGGAGCTGTTTTTT.

This clone was seen more than once but under ten times. The chain joins TRBV30 to TRBJ1-1, with no clear D. V was cut by 1 base and J by 7 bases, with 7 bases left in between. The V gene's germline CDR1 is GTSNPN and CDR2 SVGIG (reference sequence). This CDR3 spans 11 amino acids. The CDR3 DNA is TGTGCCTGGAGTGAACAGAGTGAAGCTTTCTTT. Its translation: CAWSEQSEAFF.

This clone was recorded at least ten times. The V and J genes are TRBV10-3 and TRBJ1-2; no definite D call. The CDR3 has 14 amino acids. V lost 1 base to trimming and J lost 3 bases, with 9 bases between them. Germline V CDR1 and CDR2: ENHRY, SYGVKD. The CDR3 DNA reads as TGTGCCATCAGTGAGTTGGCAGGATACTATGGCTACACCTTC. Translating it yields CAISELAGYYGYTF.

This clone was seen many times. The J gene is TRBJ2-5, the V gene TRBV11-3; either TRBD1 or TRBD2 may fit D (5 bases each). The CDR3 is made up of 16 amino acids. The germline CDR1 and CDR2 sequences are SGHNT and YENEEA. V was cut by 5 bases and J by 1 base, with 17 bases left in between. The CDR3 DNA is TGTGCCAGCAGCCAATCGAGGACGGGGCTCCAAGAGACCCAGTACTTC. It encodes CASSQSRTGLQETQYF.

The table lists this clone with many counts. The genes are TRBV6-8 and TRBJ2-7, with 8 nucleotides matching TRBD2. V was clipped by 3 bases and J by 7 bases; unmatched bases: 14. This CDR3 contains 16 residues. Germline values: CDR1 MNHGY, CDR2 SAAAGT. The CDR3: CASSYDVGRASGEQYF. The CDR3 DNA reads TGTGCCAGCAGTTATGACGTCGGGAGGGCCTCGGGGGAGCAGTACTTC.

The chain carries TRBV30 and TRBJ2-1, with D possibly being TRBD1 or TRBD2 (6 bases each). Trimming removed 8 bases from V and 9 bases from J, with 20 bases in between. The germline CDR1 and CDR2 sequences are GTSNPN and SVGIG (reference sequence). This CDR3 contains 13 residues. CDR3 sequence (DNA): TGTGCCGCGGGATCGACAGGCAGCGGTGAGCAGTTCTTC. Protein sequence: CAAGSTGSGEQFF.

This clone was counted at least ten times. This chain joins TRBV4-1 and TRBJ1-4; 7 nucleotides agree with TRBD1. Germline-derived CDR1 and CDR2 are MGHRA and YSYEKL. The junction had 5 bases not matched to a gene; V was cut back by 2 bases and J by 5 bases. CDR3 size: 15 residues. CDR3 sequence (DNA): TGCGCCAGCAGCCAACCCGACAGGGAGAATGAAAAACTGTTTTTT. This gives the protein CASSQPDRENEKLFF.

The chain recombines TRBV6-8 with TRBJ2-4, with TRBD2 matching 13 bases. The CDR3 loop spans 15 amino acids. The germline gives CDR1 MNHGY, CDR2 SAAAGT. V gave up 0 bases and J gave up 10 bases; unmatched junction bases: 3. The CDR3, as DNA: TGTGCCAGCAGTTACTCTACTAGCGGGAGGGTTATTCAGTACTTC. It yields the protein CASSYSTSGRVIQYF.

The V gene is TRBV11-3, the J gene TRBJ2-6; D unclear. The CDR3 has 15 residues. The germline CDR1 and CDR2 sequences are SGHNT and YENEEA. V was pared by 4 bases and J by 0 bases, with 7 bases between. The CDR3 DNA reads TGTGCCAGCAGCTCGTCCCACTCTGGGGCCAACGTCCTGACTTTC. Translating it yields CASSSSHSGANVLTF.

The chain links TRBV9 to TRBJ1-4; 9 nucleotides match TRBD1. The CDR3 is 15 amino acids. After removal of 2 bases from V and 8 bases from J, the junction contained 7 bases not matched to a gene. CDR1 is SGDLS and CDR2 is YYNGEE in the germline V gene. The CDR3 nucleotides are TGTGCCAGCAGCGTTGGGGGACAGGGAGAGGAAAAACTGTTTTTT. Amino acid sequence: CASSVGGQGEEKLFF.

The chain recombines TRBV6-8 with TRBJ2-7; 8 bases agree with TRBD1. J was trimmed by 2 bases and V by 4 bases; bases with no gene match: 4. The CDR3 extends over 14 amino acids. The germline gives CDR1 MNHGY, CDR2 SAAAGT. The CDR3 DNA follows: TGTGCCAGCAGTTCACCGGGACAGGCCTACGAGCAGTACTTC. It yields the protein CASSSPGQAYEQYF.

The chain links TRBV18 to TRBJ2-2, with 7 bases lining up with TRBD1. The CDR3 extends over 16 amino acids. The germline V gene encodes CDR1 KGHSH and CDR2 LQKENI. The trim removed 3 bases at V and 0 bases at J, leaving 4 bases unmatched. CDR3 DNA sequence: TGTGCCAGCTCACCGAGACAGGGAACGAACACCGGGGAGCTGTTTTTT. It codes for CASSPRQGTNTGELFF.

The V call is TRBV28, the J call TRBJ1-3; TRBD1 might be the D (5 bases). V lost 2 bases and J lost 7, with 18 bases in between. The CDR3 is 16 amino acids. Germline lookup yields CDR1 MDHEN and CDR2 SYDVKM. The CDR3 DNA follows: TGTGCCAGCAGTTTACGCGACAGCATCCTAAGGAACACCATATATTTT. This codes for CASSLRDSILRNTIYF.

This rearrangement joins TRBV4-1 to TRBJ2-5; unclear D gene. The length of the CDR3 is 12 residues. Germline lookup yields CDR1 MGHRA and CDR2 YSYEKL. The V and J ends lost 6 bases and 6 bases respectively, with 11 bases between them. The CDR3 loop is CASSQTKKTQYF. CDR3 in DNA: TGCGCCAGCAGTCAAACCAAGAAGACCCAGTACTTC.

The table lists this clone with many counts. The chain joins TRBV11-3 to TRBJ1-2; weak D call: TRBD1 (5 bases). The V gene's germline CDR1 is SGHNT and CDR2 YENEEA. Deletions cut 1 base from V and 4 bases from J, with 10 bases between. The CDR3 has 14 amino acids. The CDR3, as DNA: TGTGCCAGCAGCTTAGGGGGGAACCCCTATGGCTACACCTTC. Encoded protein: CASSLGGNPYGYTF.

This clone has a handful of counts. The chain carries TRBV11-3 and TRBJ2-3; 11 nucleotides line up with TRBD2. Germline CDR1 and CDR2: SGHNT and YENEEA. The trim removed 5 bases at V and 1 base at J, leaving 5 bases unmatched. This CDR3 contains 16 residues. CDR3: CASSILAGGGTDTQYF. CDR3 sequence (DNA): TGTGCCAGCAGCATTCTAGCGGGAGGAGGCACAGATACGCAGTATTTT.

The CDR3 coding sequence is TGCGCCAGCAGCCTAAGTGGGGGGGCGGGTGAGACCCAGTACTTC. It yields the protein CASSLSGGAGETQYF. This chain uses TRBV4-1 with TRBJ2-5; possibly TRBD2 for D (7 bases). This CDR3 is 15 amino acids long. Germline CDR1 reads MGHRA; CDR2 reads YSYEKL. V was shortened by 4 bases and J by 5 bases, with 17 bases between the two germline ends.

The V gene is TRBV6-8, the J gene TRBJ1-1; D is undetermined. The CDR3 contains 12 residues. V was shortened by 7 bases and J by 1 base, with 7 bases between the two germline ends. Germline CDR1 is MNHGY and CDR2 is SAAAGT. The CDR3 nucleotides read TGTGCCAGCACAGGTCGGAACACTGAAGCTTTCTTT. Its protein is CASTGRNTEAFF.

This clone occurred a few times. This chain uses TRBV11-3 with TRBJ1-3, with no clear D. Trimming left V 5 bases short and J 0 bases short, with 8 bases between. The CDR3 loop spans 14 amino acids. Germline values: CDR1 SGHNT, CDR2 YENEEA. CDR3 amino acids: CASSPTDSGNTIYF. In nucleotides, the CDR3 is TGTGCCAGCAGCCCTACCGACTCTGGAAACACCATATATTTT.

This clone was detected only a few times. V is TRBV9 and J is TRBJ1-2; maybe TRBD1 (5 bases). With 5 bases removed from V and 8 bases from J, the gap between germline ends came to 22 bases. Germline V gives CDR1 SGDLS, CDR2 YYNGEE. The CDR3 has 15 amino acids. This CDR3 is CASSRDLPLSRGYTF. DNA for the CDR3: TGTGCCAGCAGTCGGGACCTCCCCCTCTCTAGGGGCTACACCTTC.

The chain employs TRBV6-7 and TRBJ1-1; 10 positions match TRBD1. TRBV6-7 qualifies as an ORF whose function is uncertain. The CDR3 is 16 residues long. The junction had 9 bases not matched to a gene; V was cut back by 5 bases and J by 3 bases. CDR3 sequence reads: CASSPRDRGIDTEAFF. Written as DNA, the CDR3 is TGTGCCAGCAGTCCCCGGGACAGGGGTATCGACACTGAAGCTTTCTTT.

This clone was seen many times. V usage is TRBV11-3 and J usage is TRBJ2-5; D remains unclear. Germline V gives CDR1 SGHNT, CDR2 YENEEA. The length of the CDR3 is 14 residues. V was cut by 0 bases and J by 5 bases, with 10 bases left in between. The CDR3 protein is CASSLDPPSETQYF. CDR3 bases: TGTGCCAGCAGCTTAGACCCACCCTCCGAGACCCAGTACTTC. The entire variable domain, with the rest obtained from reference TRBV11-3 and TRBJ2-5, is as follows: EAGVVQSPRYKIIEKKQPVAFWCNPISGHNTLYWYLQNLGQGPELLIRYENEEAVDDSQLPKDRFSAERLKGVDSTLKIQPAELGDSAVYLCASSLDPPSETQYFGPGTRLLVL.

This clone was found many times. The chain carries TRBV7-5 and TRBJ1-5; TRBD1, the table's D call, lacks a check against the DNA. TRBV7-5 is flagged as a pseudogene. The CDR3 loop spans 17 amino acids. CDR3 sequence: CASSLEGTGGSNQPQHF. CDR3 nucleotides: TGTGCCAGCAGCCTAGAGGGGACAGGGGGCAGCAATCAGCCCCAGCATTTT.

This chain links TRBV11-3 with TRBJ2-6; perhaps TRBD2 as D (5 bases). CDR3 length: 15 residues. Deletions cut 8 bases from V and 1 base from J, with 12 bases between. CDR1 is SGHNT, CDR2 YENEEA, per germline. This CDR3 reads CASFSRGSGANVLTF. CDR3 DNA: TGTGCCAGCTTTAGCCGGGGTTCTGGGGCCAACGTCCTGACTTTC. Full variable domain (remainder filled in from reference TRBV11-3 and TRBJ2-6): EAGVVQSPRYKIIEKKQPVAFWCNPISGHNTLYWYLQNLGQGPELLIRYENEEAVDDSQLPKDRFSAERLKGVDSTLKIQPAELGDSAVYLCASFSRGSGANVLTFGAGSRLTVL.

The chain employs TRBV23-1 and TRBJ2-1, with TRBD2 matching 13 bases. TRBV23-1 is reported as an ORF; its role is uncertain. This CDR3 is 16 amino acids long. Losses at the gene ends were 6 bases for V and 4 bases for J; bases not matched to a gene: 6. The CDR3: CASSPGTSGAYNEQFF. CDR3 nucleotide sequence: TGCGCCAGCAGCCCCGGGACTAGCGGGGCATACAATGAGCAGTTCTTC.

This clone was observed a handful of times. V is TRBV6-8 and J is TRBJ2-3; a possible D gene is TRBD2 (5 bases). Looked up from germline, CDR1 is MNHGY and CDR2 is SAAAGT. The CDR3 covers 12 residues. V dropped 10 bases and J dropped 2 bases, with 10 bases sitting between them. CDR3 loop: CATRLTTDTQYF. Written as DNA, the CDR3 is TGTGCCACGCGACTAACCACAGATACGCAGTATTTT.